The 2 T cell receptor beta chains below all came from one sample that was sequenced in a study of control samples from healthy donors and cancer patients. The protocol was immunoSEQ multiplex PCR, while the TCRdb copy is restricted to in-frame clones and leaves out a portion. There are roughly 130,000 clones in the sample; approximately 94% occur only once, and 3.6% lies in the top ten. Material for sequencing was blood. Receptor source: a man aged 25-40 years in good health.

V and J are TRBV7-2 and TRBJ1-6, with D unclear. The CDR3 covers 17 residues. V lost 3 bases, J lost 7 bases, and 19 bases lay in between. Germline V gene sequence: CDR1 SGHTA, CDR2 FQGNSA. The CDR3 sequence: CASSFMPGSPTNSPLHF. The CDR3 bases are TGTGCCAGCAGCTTTATGCCGGGTTCGCCTACGAATTCACCCCTCCACTTT.

The sample holds one count of this clone. The genes are TRBV6-2 or TRBV6-3 and TRBJ1-6; no clear D. The germline gives CDR1 MNHEY, CDR2 SVGEGT. This CDR3 has 17 amino acids. Trimming took off 4 bases at V and 3 bases at J, with 16 bases between the two ends. In DNA, the CDR3 is TGTGCCAGCAGTTCCTTAACAGAGTCCGACTATAATTCACCCCTCCACTTT. This encodes CASSSLTESDYNSPLHF.